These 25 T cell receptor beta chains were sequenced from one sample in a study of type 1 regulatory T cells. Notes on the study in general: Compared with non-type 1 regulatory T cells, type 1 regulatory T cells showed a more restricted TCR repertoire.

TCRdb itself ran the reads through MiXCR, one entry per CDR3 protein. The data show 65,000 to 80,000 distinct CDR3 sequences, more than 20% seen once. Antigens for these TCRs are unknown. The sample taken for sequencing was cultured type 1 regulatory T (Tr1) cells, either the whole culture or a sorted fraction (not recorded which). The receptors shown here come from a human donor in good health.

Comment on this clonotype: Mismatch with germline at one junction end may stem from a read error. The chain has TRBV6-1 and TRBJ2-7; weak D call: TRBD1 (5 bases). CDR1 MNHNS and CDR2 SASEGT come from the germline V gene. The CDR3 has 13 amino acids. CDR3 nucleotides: TGTGCCAGCACCTGGGGCAGCCTCTACGAGCAGTGCTTC. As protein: CASTWGSLYEQCF.

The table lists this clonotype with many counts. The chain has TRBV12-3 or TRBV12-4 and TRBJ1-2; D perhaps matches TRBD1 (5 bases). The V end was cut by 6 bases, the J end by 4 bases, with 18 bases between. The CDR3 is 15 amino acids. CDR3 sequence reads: CASSSKGPRGYGYTF. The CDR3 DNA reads TGTGCCAGCAGCTCTAAGGGACCAAGAGGCTATGGCTACACCTTC.

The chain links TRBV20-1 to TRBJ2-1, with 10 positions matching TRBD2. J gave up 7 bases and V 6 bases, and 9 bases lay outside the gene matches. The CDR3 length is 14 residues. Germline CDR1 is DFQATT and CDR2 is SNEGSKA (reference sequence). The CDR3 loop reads CSATLAGVPNEQFF. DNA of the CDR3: TGCAGTGCAACGCTAGCGGGAGTCCCAAATGAGCAGTTCTTC.

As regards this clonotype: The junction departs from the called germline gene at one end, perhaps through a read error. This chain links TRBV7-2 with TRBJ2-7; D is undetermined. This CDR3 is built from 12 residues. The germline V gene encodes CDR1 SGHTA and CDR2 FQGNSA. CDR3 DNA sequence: TGTGCCAGCAGCTTAGATGTGTACGGGCAGTACTTC. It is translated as CASSLDVYGQYF.

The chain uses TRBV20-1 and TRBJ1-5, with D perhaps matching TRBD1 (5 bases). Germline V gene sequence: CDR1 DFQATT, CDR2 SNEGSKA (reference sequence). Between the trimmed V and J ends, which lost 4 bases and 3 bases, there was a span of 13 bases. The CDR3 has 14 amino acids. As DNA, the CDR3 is TGCAGTGCTACCCGAACAGGAAACAATCAGCCCCAGCATTTT. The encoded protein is CSATRTGNNQPQHF.

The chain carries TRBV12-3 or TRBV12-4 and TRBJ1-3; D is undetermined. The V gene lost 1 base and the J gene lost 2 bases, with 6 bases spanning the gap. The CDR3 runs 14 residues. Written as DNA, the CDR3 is TGTGCCAGCAGTTTAGGGGTCGCTGGAAACACCATATATTTT. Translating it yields CASSLGVAGNTIYF.

The CDR3 here is CATKPLQGAGELFF. As DNA, the CDR3 is TGTGCCACCAAACCTCTACAGGGCGCCGGGGAGCTGTTTTTT. V usage is TRBV15 and J usage is TRBJ2-2, with D perhaps matching TRBD1 (6 bases). Trimming stripped 7 bases from V and 6 bases from J, with 15 bases between. Germline V gives CDR1 LNHNV, CDR2 YYDKDF (reference sequence). CDR3 length: 14 residues.

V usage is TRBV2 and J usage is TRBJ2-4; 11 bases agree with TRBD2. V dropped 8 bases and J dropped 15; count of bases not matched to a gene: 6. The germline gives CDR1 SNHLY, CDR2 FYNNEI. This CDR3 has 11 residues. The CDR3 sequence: CASGGLAGVYF. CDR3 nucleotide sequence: TGTGCCAGCGGTGGACTAGCGGGCGTGTACTTC.

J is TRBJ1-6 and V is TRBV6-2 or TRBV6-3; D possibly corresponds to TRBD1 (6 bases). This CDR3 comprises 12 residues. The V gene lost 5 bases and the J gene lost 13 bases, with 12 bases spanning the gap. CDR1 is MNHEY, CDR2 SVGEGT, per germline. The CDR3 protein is CASSNTGTPLHF. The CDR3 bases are TGTGCCAGCAGTAATACAGGGACCCCCCTCCACTTT.

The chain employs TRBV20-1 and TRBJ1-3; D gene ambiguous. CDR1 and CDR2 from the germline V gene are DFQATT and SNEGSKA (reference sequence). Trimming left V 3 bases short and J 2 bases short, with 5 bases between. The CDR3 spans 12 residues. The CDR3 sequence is CSASSPGNTIYF. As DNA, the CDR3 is TGCAGTGCTAGCTCCCCTGGAAACACCATATATTTT.

Written as DNA, the CDR3 is TGTGCCAGCAGTTACTCAGTTGGCGGGAGTCTTTACGAGCAGTACTTC. Its protein is CASSYSVGGSLYEQYF. The J gene is TRBJ2-7, the V gene TRBV6-2 or TRBV6-3; 7 bases agree with TRBD2. Losses at the gene ends were 0 bases for V and 4 bases for J; bases not matched to a gene: 9. The CDR3 is 16 residues long. The germline CDR1 and CDR2 sequences are MNHEY and SVGEGT.

The CDR3 reads CAISVSSGTYNEQFF. Written as DNA, the CDR3 is TGTGCCATCAGTGTGTCTAGCGGGACGTACAATGAGCAGTTCTTC. The chain is built from TRBV10-3 and TRBJ2-1; the match to TRBD2 covers 9 bases. The CDR3 spans 15 residues. With 4 bases clipped from V and 4 bases from J, the junction kept 5 bases outside the gene matches. Germline assignment: CDR1 ENHRY and CDR2 SYGVKD.

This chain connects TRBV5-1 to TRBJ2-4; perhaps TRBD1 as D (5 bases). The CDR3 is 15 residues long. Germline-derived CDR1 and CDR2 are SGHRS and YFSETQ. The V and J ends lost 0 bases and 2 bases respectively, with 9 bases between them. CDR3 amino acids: CASSLVQGPKNIQYF. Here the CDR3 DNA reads TGCGCCAGCAGCTTGGTCCAGGGTCCCAAAAACATTCAGTACTTC.

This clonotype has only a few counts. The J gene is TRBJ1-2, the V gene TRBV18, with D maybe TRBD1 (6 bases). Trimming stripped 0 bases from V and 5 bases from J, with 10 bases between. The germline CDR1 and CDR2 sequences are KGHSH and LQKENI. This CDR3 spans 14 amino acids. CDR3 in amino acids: CASSPPQGSYGYTF. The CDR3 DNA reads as TGTGCCAGCTCACCACCGCAGGGGTCATATGGCTACACCTTC.

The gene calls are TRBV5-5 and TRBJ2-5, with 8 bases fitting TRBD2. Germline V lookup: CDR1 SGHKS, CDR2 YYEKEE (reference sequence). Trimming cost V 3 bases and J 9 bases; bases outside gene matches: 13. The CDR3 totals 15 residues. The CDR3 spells CASSSGSPTRGAQYF. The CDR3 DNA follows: TGTGCCAGCAGCTCTGGCTCCCCCACGCGGGGGGCCCAGTACTTC.

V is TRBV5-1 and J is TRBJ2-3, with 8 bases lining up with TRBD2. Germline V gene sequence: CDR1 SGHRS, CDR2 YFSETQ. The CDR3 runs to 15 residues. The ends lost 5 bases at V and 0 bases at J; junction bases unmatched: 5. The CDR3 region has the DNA TGCGCCAGCAGGAAACTAGCGGTTAGCACAGATACGCAGTATTTT. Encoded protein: CASRKLAVSTDTQYF.

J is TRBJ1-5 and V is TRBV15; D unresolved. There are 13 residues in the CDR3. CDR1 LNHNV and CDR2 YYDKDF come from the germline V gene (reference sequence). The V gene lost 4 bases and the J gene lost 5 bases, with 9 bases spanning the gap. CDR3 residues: CATSTFPDQPQHF. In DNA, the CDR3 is TGTGCCACCAGCACCTTCCCGGATCAGCCCCAGCATTTT. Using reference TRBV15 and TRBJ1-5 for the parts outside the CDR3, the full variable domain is DAMVIQNPRYQVTQFGKPVTLSCSQTLNHNVMYWYQQKSSQAPKLLFHYYDKDFNNEADTPDNFQSRRPNTSFCFLDIRSPGLGDTAMYLCATSTFPDQPQHFGDGTRLSIL.

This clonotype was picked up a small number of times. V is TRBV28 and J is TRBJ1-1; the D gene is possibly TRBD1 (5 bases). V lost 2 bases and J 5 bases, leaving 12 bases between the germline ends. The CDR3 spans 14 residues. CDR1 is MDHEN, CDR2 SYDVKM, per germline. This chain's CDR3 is CASSLGGDRTEAFF. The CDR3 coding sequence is TGTGCCAGCAGTTTAGGAGGGGATAGGACTGAAGCTTTCTTT.

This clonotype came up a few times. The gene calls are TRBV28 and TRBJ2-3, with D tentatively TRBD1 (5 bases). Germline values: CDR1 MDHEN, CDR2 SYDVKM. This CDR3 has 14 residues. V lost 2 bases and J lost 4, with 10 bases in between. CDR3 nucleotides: TGTGCCAGCAGTTTAAACAGGCTTCCAGATACGCAGTATTTT. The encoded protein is CASSLNRLPDTQYF.

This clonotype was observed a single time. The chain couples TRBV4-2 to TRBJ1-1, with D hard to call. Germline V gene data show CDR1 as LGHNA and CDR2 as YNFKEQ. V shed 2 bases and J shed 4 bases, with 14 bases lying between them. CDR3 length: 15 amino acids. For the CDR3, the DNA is TGTGCCAGCAGCCAACCCCAAGTCGCCCGCACTGAAGCTTTCTTT. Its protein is CASSQPQVARTEAFF.

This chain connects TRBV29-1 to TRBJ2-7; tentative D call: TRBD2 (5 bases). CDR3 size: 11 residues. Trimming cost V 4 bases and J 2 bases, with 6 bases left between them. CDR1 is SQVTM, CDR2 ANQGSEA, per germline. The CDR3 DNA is TGCAGCGTTGGGACTCCCTACGAGCAGTACTTC. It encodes CSVGTPYEQYF.

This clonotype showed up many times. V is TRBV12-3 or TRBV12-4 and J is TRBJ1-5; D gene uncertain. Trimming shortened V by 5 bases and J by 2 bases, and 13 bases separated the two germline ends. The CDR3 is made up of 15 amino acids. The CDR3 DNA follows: TGTGCCAGCAGTCTCGAAACGCGAGGCAATCAGCCCCAGCATTTT. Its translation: CASSLETRGNQPQHF.

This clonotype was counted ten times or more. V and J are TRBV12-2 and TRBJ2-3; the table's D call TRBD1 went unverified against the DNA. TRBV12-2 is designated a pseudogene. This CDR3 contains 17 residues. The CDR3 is CASRWCPPGQGRGTQYF. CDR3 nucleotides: TGTGCAAGTCGCTGGTGTCCCCCGGGACAGGGCCGAGGTACGCAGTATTTT.

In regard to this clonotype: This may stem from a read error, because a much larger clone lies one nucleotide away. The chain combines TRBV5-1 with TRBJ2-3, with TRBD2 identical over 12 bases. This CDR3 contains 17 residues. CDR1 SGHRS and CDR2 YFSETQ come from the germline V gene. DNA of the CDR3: TGCGCCAACAGCGCACATCAGACTAGCGGGAGTACAGATACGCAGTATTTT. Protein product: CANSAHQTSGSTDTQYF.

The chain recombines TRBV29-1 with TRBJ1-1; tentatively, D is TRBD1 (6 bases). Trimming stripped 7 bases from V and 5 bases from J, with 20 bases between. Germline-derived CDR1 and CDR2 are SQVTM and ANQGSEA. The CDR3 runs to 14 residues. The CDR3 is CSGYEQGPRTEAFF. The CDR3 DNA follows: TGCAGCGGATACGAACAGGGCCCGCGAACTGAAGCTTTCTTT.